This TCR beta chain was recovered during a study of T cell responses to AZD1222 COVID-19 vaccine. As for the study in general: Combined were second doses at about 4 or about 12 weeks. General observations from the study: In the spike-specific TCR repertoire, nearly half reportedly target unmutated variant regions. Only five or six people who got AZD1222 tested seropositive at baseline.

The germline V gene encodes CDR1 KGHSH and CDR2 LQKENI. The CDR3 covers 15 residues. Deletions cut 1 base from V and 0 bases from J, with 9 bases between. Profiled with immunoSEQ multiplex PCR; TCRdb holds only in-frame clones, not every one. The table has roughly 130,000 clones, about 90% seen once. Details on this clone: Its antigen is not known. Other DNA sequences within the sample encode an identical CDR3.

The specimen comprised peripheral blood, sampled on day 0 of AZD1222 vaccination. This sequence joins TRBV18 and TRBJ1-1; TRBD1 might be the D (5 bases). The receptor's source is an adult in good health. The CDR3 coding sequence is TGTGCCAGCTCACCACGGGGGTCCATGAACACTGAAGCTTTCTTT. Amino acid sequence: CASSPRGSMNTEAFF.